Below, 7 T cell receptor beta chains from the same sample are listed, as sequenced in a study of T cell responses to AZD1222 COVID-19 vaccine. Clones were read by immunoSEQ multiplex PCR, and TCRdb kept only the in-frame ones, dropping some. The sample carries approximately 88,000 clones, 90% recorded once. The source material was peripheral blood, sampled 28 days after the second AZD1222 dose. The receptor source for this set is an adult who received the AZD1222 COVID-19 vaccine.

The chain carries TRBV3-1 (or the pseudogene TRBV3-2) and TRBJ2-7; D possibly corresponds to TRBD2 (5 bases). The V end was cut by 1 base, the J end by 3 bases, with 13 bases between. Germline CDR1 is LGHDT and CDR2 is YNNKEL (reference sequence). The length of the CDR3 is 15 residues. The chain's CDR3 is CASSQGETYLYEQYF. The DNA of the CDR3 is TGTGCCAGCAGCCAAGGGGAGACGTACCTCTACGAGCAGTACTTC.

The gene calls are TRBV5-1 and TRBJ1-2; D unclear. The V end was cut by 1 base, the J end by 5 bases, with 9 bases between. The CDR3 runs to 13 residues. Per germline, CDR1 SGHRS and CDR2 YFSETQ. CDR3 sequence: CASSLTRSYGYTF. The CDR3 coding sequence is TGCGCCAGCAGCTTGACCCGGTCATATGGCTACACCTTC.

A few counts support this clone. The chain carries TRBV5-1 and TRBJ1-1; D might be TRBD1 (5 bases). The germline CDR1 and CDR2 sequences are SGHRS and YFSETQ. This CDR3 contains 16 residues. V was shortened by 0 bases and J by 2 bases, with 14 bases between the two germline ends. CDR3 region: CASSLARVSLNTEAFF. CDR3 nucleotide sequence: TGCGCCAGCAGCTTGGCCAGGGTGAGCCTTAACACTGAAGCTTTCTTT. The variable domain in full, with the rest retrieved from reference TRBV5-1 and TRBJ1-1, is KAGVTQTPRYLIKTRGQQVTLSCSPISGHRSVSWYQQTPGQGLQFLFEYFSETQRNKGNFPGRFSGRQFSNSRSEMNVSTLELGDSALYLCASSLARVSLNTEAFFGQGTRLTVV.

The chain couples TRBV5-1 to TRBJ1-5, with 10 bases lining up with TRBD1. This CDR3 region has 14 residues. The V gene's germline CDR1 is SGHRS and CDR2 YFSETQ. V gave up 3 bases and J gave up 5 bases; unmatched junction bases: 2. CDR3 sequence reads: CASSSTGGDQPQHF. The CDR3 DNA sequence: TGCGCCAGCAGCTCGACAGGGGGCGATCAGCCCCAGCATTTT.

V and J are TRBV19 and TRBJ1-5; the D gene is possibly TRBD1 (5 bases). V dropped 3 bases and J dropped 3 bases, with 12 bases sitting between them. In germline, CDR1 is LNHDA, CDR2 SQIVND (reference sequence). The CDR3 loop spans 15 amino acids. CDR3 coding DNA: TGTGCCAGTAGTATCCCTGCGGGGCCCAATCAGCCCCAGCATTTT. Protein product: CASSIPAGPNQPQHF.

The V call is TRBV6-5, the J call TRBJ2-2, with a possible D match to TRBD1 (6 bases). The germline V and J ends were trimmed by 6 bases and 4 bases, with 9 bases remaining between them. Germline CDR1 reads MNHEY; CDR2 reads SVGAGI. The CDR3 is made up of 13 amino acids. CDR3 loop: CASRGQTTGELFF. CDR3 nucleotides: TGTGCCAGCAGAGGACAGACCACCGGGGAGCTGTTTTTT.

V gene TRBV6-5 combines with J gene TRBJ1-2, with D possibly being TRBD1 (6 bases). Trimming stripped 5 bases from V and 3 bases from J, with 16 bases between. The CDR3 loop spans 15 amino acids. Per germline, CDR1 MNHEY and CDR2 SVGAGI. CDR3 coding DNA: TGTGCCAGCAGTCGACAGGCGAACCTATACTATGGCTACACCTTC. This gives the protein CASSRQANLYYGYTF.